Listed below are T cell receptor beta chains from one sample, sequenced in a study of blood T cell repertoires in COVID-19. The method was immunoSEQ multiplex PCR; TCRdb's version includes in-frame clones alone and lacks a portion of them. The data show 450,000 or so clones, approximately 92% seen once. What was sequenced was peripheral blood. The source is a man younger than 35 with COVID-19, enrolled during active disease. Both conserved end residues are part of each CDR3. The order of the fields is V gene, D gene, CDR3 length, J gene, clone size, CDR3 DNA, CDR3 protein. The D gene is left open where the match is weak. Part of the rows lack a size; the others show once, few, many or a class for expanded clones.

TRBV19	TRBD1	15	TRBJ2-6	-	TGTGCCAGTAGTCGGACAGGGTCCGGGGCCAACGTCCTGACTTTC	CASSRTGSGANVLTF
TRBV28	TRBD2	19	TRBJ2-3	-	TGTGCCAGCAGTCAGCCGGGACTAGCGGGAGGGCAAAGCACAGATACGCAGTATTTT	CASSQPGLAGGQSTDTQYF
TRBV19	TRBD2	14	TRBJ2-1	-	TGTGCCAGCAGTCGGACTAGCGCAAACAATGAGCAGTTCTTC	CASSRTSANNEQFF
TRBV10-2	TRBD1	15	TRBJ1-1	-	TGCGCCAGCGGACTCTGGACAGGGACGGTGACTGAAGCTTTCTTT	CASGLWTGTVTEAFF
TRBV18	TRBD1	18	TRBJ1-6	-	TGTGCCAGCTCACCAAGTGGGATAGGACAGGTCGGTTGGTCACCCCTCCACTTT	CASSPSGIGQVGWSPLHF
TRBV3-1/TRBV3-2	-	18	TRBJ1-5	-	TGTGCCAGCAGCCAAGGGACTGACGTTCTAAATAGCAATCAGCCCCAGCATTTT	CASSQGTDVLNSNQPQHF
TRBV9	TRBD2	14	TRBJ2-5	-	TGTGCCAGCAGCGTGGGACTAGCGGAAGAGACCCAGTACTTC	CASSVGLAEETQYF
TRBV6-5	TRBD1	13	TRBJ2-2	-	TGTGCCAGCAGTTCAGGGGGCACCGGGGAGCTGTTTTTT	CASSSGGTGELFF
TRBV30	TRBD1	13	TRBJ1-5	-	TGTGCCTGGGACAGGGGAGGAAATCAGCCCCAGCATTTT	CAWDRGGNQPQHF
TRBV11-2	-	13	TRBJ1-2	-	TGTGCCAGTAACCCTGGGGGCGGGTATGGCTACACCTTC	CASNPGGGYGYTF
TRBV25-1	-	13	TRBJ1-6	-	TGTGCCAGCAGTCCAGGGAATAATTCACCCCTCCACTTT	CASSPGNNSPLHF
TRBV5-4	TRBD2	15	TRBJ2-7	-	TGTGCCAGCAGCTTGAACCTAGCGGGAGAGCACGAGCAGTACTTC	CASSLNLAGEHEQYF
TRBV16	-	18	TRBJ1-5	-	TGTGCCAGCAGCGAGATGCTTCAGGGAGGGGGTTCGGGTCAGCCCCAGCATTTT	CASSEMLQGGGSGQPQHF
TRBV18	-	15	TRBJ1-6	-	TGTGCCAGCTCACCGAGCGTGACGGGGAGTTCACCCCTCCACTTT	CASSPSVTGSSPLHF
TRBV7-9	-	13	TRBJ1-1	-	TGTGCCAGCAGGCGGACTGGGAACACTGAAGCTTTCTTT	CASRRTGNTEAFF
TRBV11-2	TRBD2	15	TRBJ2-1	-	TGTGCCAGCAGCTTAGGTCTAGCGGGCTACAATGAGCAGTTCTTC	CASSLGLAGYNEQFF
TRBV27	TRBD2	15	TRBJ2-1	-	TGTGCCAGCAGTTCCGGCGGGAGCGGATACAATGAGCAGTTCTTC	CASSSGGSGYNEQFF
TRBV5-1	-	15	TRBJ2-7	once	TGCGCCAGCAGCGTGGACCCCACATACATGGACGAGCAGTACTTC	CASSVDPTYMDEQYF
TRBV4-1	-	15	TRBJ1-6	-	TGCGCCAGCAGCCAAGTCCGGGGTAGGAGTTCACCCCTCCACTTT	CASSQVRGRSSPLHF
TRBV11-2	TRBD1	17	TRBJ1-2	-	TGTGCCAGCAGCTTAGTAATTATACGGGACAGGGGTGATGGCTACACCTTC	CASSLVIIRDRGDGYTF
TRBV29-1	-	15	TRBJ1-1	-	TGCAGCGTTGAAGATCACGGGGGTCGGAACACTGAAGCTTTCTTT	CSVEDHGGRNTEAFF
TRBV7-9	-	15	TRBJ1-2	-	TGTGCCAGCAGCTTAGCGCACCCAGGGGCCTATGGCTACACCTTC	CASSLAHPGAYGYTF
TRBV18	TRBD2	20	TRBJ2-1	-	TGTGCCAGCTCACCACCTTGGCGGGAGCGCAAGCTGAGCTCCTACAATGAGCAGTTCTTC	CASSPPWRERKLSSYNEQFF
TRBV5-6	-	13	TRBJ2-2	-	TGTGCCAGCAACGGGGCGAACACCGGGGAGCTGTTTTTT	CASNGANTGELFF
TRBV2	-	14	TRBJ2-5	-	TGTGCCAGCTCGCAGGGAACAGCTCAAGAGACCCAGTACTTC	CASSQGTAQETQYF
TRBV5-6	-	14	TRBJ2-7	-	TGTGCCAGCAGCTTCATGGGGGCTGGTCGGGAGCAGTACTTC	CASSFMGAGREQYF
TRBV4-1	-	15	TRBJ2-2	-	TGCGCCAGCAGCCAAGTAGGGAGAAACACCGGGGAGCTGTTTTTT	CASSQVGRNTGELFF
TRBV19	-	13	TRBJ2-7	-	TGTGCCAGTAGTCCTGGGCTCCTCTACGAGCAGTACTTC	CASSPGLLYEQYF
TRBV7-8	-	13	TRBJ2-1	-	TGTGCCAGCAGCTTAGCTGGCAGCAATGAGCAGTTCTTC	CASSLAGSNEQFF
TRBV18	-	16	TRBJ2-7	-	TGTGCCAGCTCAAGGGGAACCGGGACACTCGCCTACGAGCAGTACTTC	CASSRGTGTLAYEQYF
TRBV25-1	-	12	TRBJ2-3	-	TGTGCCGCCGGGGGGCACACAGATACGCAGTATTTT	CAAGGHTDTQYF
TRBV7-2	TRBD1	14	TRBJ2-7	-	TGTGCCAGCAGCTCGTCAGGGGGCAGGTACGAGCAGTACTTC	CASSSSGGRYEQYF
TRBV6-5	TRBD1	16	TRBJ2-2	-	TGTGCCAGCAGTTACTCGAGGGGGCAGGGCACCGGGGAGCTGTTTTTT	CASSYSRGQGTGELFF
TRBV5-4	-	13	TRBJ2-3	once	TGTGCCAGCATAAAAGCGGGCACAGATACGCAGTATTTT	CASIKAGTDTQYF
TRBV7-9	-	14	TRBJ1-6	-	TGTGCCAGCAGAGGATCACAGGGCTTCTCACCCCTCCACTTT	CASRGSQGFSPLHF